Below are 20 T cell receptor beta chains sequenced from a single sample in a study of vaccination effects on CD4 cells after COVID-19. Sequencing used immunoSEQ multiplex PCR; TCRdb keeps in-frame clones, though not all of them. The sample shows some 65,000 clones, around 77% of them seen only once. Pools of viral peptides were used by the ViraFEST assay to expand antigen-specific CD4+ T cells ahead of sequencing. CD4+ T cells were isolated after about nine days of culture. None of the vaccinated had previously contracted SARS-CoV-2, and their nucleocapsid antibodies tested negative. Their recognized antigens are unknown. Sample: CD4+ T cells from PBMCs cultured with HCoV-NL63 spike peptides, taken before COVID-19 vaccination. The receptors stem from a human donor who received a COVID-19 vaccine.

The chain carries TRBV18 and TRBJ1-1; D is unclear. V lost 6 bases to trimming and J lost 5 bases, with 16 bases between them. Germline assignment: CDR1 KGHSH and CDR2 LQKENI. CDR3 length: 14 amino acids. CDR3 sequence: CASSSAQVITEAFF. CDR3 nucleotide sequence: TGTGCCAGCTCCTCCGCTCAGGTTATTACTGAAGCTTTCTTT.

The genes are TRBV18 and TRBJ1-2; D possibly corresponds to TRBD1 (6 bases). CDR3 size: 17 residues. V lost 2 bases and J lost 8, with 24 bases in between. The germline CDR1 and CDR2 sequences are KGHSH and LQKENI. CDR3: CASSPFTPGVNLRGYTF. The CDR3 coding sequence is TGTGCCAGCTCACCATTTACGCCAGGGGTTAATCTGAGGGGCTACACCTTC.

DNA of the CDR3: TGCGCCAGCAGTCAAATATACAGGGGTTCGACACACGGCTACACCTTC. It specifies CASSQIYRGSTHGYTF. The rearrangement links TRBV23-1 to TRBJ1-2, with TRBD1 matching 7 bases. TRBV23-1 is reported as an ORF; its role is uncertain. The CDR3 is 16 residues long. The V segment lost 2 bases and the J segment 8 bases; nucleotides outside the gene matches: 14.

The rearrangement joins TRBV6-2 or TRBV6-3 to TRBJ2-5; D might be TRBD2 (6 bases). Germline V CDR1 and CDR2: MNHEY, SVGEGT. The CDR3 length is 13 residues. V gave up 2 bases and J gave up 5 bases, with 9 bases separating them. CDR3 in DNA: TGTGCCAGCAGTTACCGGAGGGCTGAGACCCAGTACTTC. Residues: CASSYRRAETQYF.

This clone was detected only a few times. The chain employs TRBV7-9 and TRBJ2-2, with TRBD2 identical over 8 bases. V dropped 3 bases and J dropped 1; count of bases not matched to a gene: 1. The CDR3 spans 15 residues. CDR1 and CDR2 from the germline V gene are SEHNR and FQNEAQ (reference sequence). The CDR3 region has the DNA TGTGCCAGCAGCTTTCTAGCGGGGAACACCGGGGAGCTGTTTTTT. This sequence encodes CASSFLAGNTGELFF.

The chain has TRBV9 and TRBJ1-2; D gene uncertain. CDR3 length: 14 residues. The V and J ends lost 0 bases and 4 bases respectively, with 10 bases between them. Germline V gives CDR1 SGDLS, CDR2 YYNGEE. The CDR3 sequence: CASSVDPGFYGYTF. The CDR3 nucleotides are TGTGCCAGCAGCGTAGATCCGGGTTTCTATGGCTACACCTTC.

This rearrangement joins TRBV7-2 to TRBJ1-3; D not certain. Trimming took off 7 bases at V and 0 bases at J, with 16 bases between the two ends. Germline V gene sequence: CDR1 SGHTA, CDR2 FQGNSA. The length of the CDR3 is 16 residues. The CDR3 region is CASKPGQVPSGNTIYF. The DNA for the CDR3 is TGTGCCAGCAAACCCGGGCAGGTCCCCTCTGGAAACACCATATATTTT.

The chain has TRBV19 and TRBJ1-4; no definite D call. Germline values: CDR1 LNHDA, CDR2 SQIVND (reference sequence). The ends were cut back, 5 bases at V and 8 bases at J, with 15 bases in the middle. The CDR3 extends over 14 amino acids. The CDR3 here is CASSVGGGGEKLFF. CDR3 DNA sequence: TGTGCCAGTAGTGTAGGCGGCGGAGGAGAAAAACTGTTTTTT.

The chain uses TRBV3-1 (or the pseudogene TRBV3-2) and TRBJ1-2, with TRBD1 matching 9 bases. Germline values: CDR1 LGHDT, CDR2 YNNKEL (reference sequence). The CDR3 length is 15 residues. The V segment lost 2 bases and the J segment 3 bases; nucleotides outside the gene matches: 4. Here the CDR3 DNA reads TGTGCCAGCAGCCAACCGACAGGGGGTGACTATGGCTACACCTTC. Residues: CASSQPTGGDYGYTF.

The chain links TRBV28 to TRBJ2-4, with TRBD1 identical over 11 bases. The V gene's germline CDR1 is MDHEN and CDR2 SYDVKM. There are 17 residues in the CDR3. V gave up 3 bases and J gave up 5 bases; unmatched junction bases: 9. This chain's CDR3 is CASSFPRDRGWENIQYF. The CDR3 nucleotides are TGTGCCAGCAGTTTCCCGCGGGACAGGGGGTGGGAAAACATTCAGTACTTC.

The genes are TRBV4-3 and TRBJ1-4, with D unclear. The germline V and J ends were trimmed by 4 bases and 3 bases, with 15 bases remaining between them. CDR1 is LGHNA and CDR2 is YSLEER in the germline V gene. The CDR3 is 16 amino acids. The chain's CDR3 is CASSRTPGAANEKLFF. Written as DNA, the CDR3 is TGCGCCAGCAGCCGCACCCCGGGAGCGGCTAATGAAAAACTGTTTTTT.

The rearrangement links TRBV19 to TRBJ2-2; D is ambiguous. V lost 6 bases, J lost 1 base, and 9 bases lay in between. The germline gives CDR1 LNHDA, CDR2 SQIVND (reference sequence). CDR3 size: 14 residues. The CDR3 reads CASRNFKNTGELFF. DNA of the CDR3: TGTGCCAGTAGGAATTTTAAGAACACCGGGGAGCTGTTTTTT.

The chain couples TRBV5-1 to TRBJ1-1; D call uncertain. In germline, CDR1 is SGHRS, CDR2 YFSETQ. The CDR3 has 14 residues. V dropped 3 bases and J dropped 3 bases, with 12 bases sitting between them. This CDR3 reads CASSSVPGDTEAFF. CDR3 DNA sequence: TGCGCCAGCAGCTCAGTACCCGGGGACACTGAAGCTTTCTTT.

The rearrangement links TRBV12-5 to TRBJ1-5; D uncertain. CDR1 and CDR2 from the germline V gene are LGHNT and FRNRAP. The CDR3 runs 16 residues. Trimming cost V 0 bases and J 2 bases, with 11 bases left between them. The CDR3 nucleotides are TGTGCTAGTGGTTTGGTACTTAGCAACGGCAATCAGCCCCAGCATTTT. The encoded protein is CASGLVLSNGNQPQHF.

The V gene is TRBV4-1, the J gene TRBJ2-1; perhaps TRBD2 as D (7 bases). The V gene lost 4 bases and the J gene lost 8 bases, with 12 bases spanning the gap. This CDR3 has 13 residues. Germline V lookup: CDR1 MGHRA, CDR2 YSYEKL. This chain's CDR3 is CASSRGGAYEQFF. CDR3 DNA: TGCGCCAGCAGCCGTGGGGGGGCGTATGAGCAGTTCTTC.

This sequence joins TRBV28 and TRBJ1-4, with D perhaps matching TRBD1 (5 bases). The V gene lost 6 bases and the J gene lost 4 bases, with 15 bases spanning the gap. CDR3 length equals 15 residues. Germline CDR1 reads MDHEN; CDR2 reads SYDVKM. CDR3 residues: CASSTRRAGNEKLFF. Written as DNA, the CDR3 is TGTGCCAGCAGCACGCGCAGGGCCGGTAATGAAAAACTGTTTTTT.

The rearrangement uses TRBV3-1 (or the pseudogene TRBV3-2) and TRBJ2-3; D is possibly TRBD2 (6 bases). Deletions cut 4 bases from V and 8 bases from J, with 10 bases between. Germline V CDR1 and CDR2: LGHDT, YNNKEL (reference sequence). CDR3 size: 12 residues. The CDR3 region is CASSPGTRTQYF. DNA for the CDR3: TGTGCCAGCAGCCCCGGGACTCGTACGCAGTATTTT.

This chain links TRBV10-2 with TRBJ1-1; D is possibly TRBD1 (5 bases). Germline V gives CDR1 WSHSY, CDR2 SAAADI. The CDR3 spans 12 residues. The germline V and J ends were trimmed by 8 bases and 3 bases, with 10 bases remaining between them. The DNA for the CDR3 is TGCGCCAGCGGGGACGGGTACACTGAAGCTTTCTTT. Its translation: CASGDGYTEAFF.

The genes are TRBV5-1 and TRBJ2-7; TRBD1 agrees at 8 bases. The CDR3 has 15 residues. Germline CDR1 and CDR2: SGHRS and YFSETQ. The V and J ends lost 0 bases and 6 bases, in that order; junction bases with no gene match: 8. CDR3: CASSLGGQAFAEQYV. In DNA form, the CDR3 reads TGCGCCAGCAGCTTGGGGGGACAGGCTTTTGCCGAGCAGTACGTC.

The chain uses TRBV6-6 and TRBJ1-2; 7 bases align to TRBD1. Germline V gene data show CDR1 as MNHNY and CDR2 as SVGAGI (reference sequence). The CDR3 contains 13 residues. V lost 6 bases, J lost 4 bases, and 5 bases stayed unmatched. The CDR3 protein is CASSSGQTYGYTF. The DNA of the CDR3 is TGTGCCAGCAGCTCGGGACAGACCTATGGCTACACCTTC.